The rows below give T cell receptor beta chains drawn from one sample of a study of response to subunit inactivated influenza vaccine. TCRdb passed the RT-PCR reads through MiXCR, listing each CDR3 protein once. The sample lists roughly 760,000 distinct CDR3 sequences; 21% were seen once. The sample here was PBMCs from blood, taken 5 to 6 days after vaccination. Source of these receptors: a man aged 50-59 years who received an inactivated influenza vaccine. CDR3s include the opening cysteine and the closing phenylalanine or tryptophan. D genes are given only for firm matches. Clone size is stated in some rows and not others, as once, few, many or a class when expanded.

clone_size	d_call	v_call	j_call	cdr3_aa	cdr3_nt
NA	TRBD2	TRBV7-3	TRBJ2-1	CASSPAGTSSYNEQFF	TGTGCCAGCAGCCCGGCCGGGACTAGCTCCTACAATGAGCAGTTCTTC
few	NA	TRBV12-3/TRBV12-4	TRBJ2-5	CASGSVAGAETQYF	TGTGCCAGCGGATCCGTCGCAGGCGCGGAGACCCAGTACTTC
NA	NA	TRBV12-3/TRBV12-4	TRBJ2-7	CASSWQGESYEQYF	TGTGCCAGCAGTTGGCAGGGAGAGTCCTACGAGCAGTACTTC
NA	TRBD1	TRBV11-2	TRBJ2-7	CASSLLTGEDEQYF	TGTGCCAGCAGCTTACTTACAGGGGAAGACGAGCAGTACTTC
NA	TRBD1	TRBV4-1	TRBJ2-5	CASSQSGTGNLETQYF	TGCGCCAGCAGCCAATCCGGGACAGGGAATTTAGAGACCCAGTACTTC
few	TRBD1	TRBV27	TRBJ1-2	CASSPTGTVNYGYTF	TGTGCCAGCAGTCCTACGGGGACAGTCAACTATGGCTACACCTTC
NA	TRBD1	TRBV29-1	TRBJ2-7	CSARTGNYEQYF	TGCAGCGCAAGGACAGGGAACTACGAGCAGTACTTC
NA	NA	TRBV20-1	TRBJ2-2	CSAERGLSSGELFF	TGCAGTGCCGAACGAGGGCTATCTTCCGGGGAGCTGTTTTTT
NA	TRBD1	TRBV10-1	TRBJ2-1	CASSDPTGFDEQFF	TGCGCCAGCAGTGACCCGACAGGGTTCGATGAGCAGTTCTTC
NA	TRBD1	TRBV15	TRBJ1-1	CATSSTGQGGELAFF	TGTGCCACCAGCAGTACCGGACAGGGTGGTGAGTTGGCTTTCTTT
few	NA	TRBV7-8	TRBJ2-3	CASSQGATGSTDTQYF	TGTGCCAGCAGTCAAGGGGCGACCGGAAGCACAGATACGCAGTATTTT
few	TRBD1	TRBV11-2	TRBJ2-7	CASSFATGGYEQYF	TGTGCCAGCAGCTTCGCGACAGGGGGCTACGAGCAGTACTTC
NA	TRBD1	TRBV7-9	TRBJ2-4	CASSRGQVKNIQYF	TGTGCCAGCAGCCGGGGACAGGTCAAAAACATTCAGTACTTC
many	NA	TRBV5-4	TRBJ2-2	CASRFMGQPTGELFF	TGTGCCAGCAGATTTATGGGACAACCCACCGGGGAGCTGTTTTTT
NA	NA	TRBV10-1	TRBJ2-3	CASSEQSTSTDTQYF	TGCGCCAGCAGTGAGCAATCGACTAGCACAGATACGCAGTATTTT
once	TRBD2	TRBV30	TRBJ2-3	CAWQPTSGADTQYF	TGTGCCTGGCAGCCGACTAGCGGGGCAGATACGCAGTATTTT
NA	NA	TRBV7-6	TRBJ2-7	CASSLEDSGQLYEQYF	TGTGCCAGCAGCTTAGAGGACAGCGGACAGCTCTACGAGCAGTACTTC
many	NA	TRBV7-9	TRBJ2-6	CASSLTGSGANVLTF	TGTGCCAGCAGTTTGACAGGTTCTGGGGCCAACGTCCTGACTTTC
NA	NA	TRBV12-3/TRBV12-4	TRBJ2-1	CASSPQGSGNEQFF	TGTGCCAGCAGCCCACAGGGTTCTGGGAATGAGCAGTTCTTC
few	NA	TRBV15	TRBJ2-3	CATSRDPRYSGSTDTQYF	TGTGCCACCAGCAGAGATCCTCGGTACAGTGGTAGCACAGATACGCAGTATTTT
NA	NA	TRBV5-6	TRBJ2-3	CASSLLSYRVTNTDTQYF	TGTGCCAGCAGCTTGTTAAGCTACAGGGTGACGAACACAGATACGCAGTATTTT
many	NA	TRBV29-1	TRBJ1-1	CSVGGAPATEAFF	TGCAGCGTGGGAGGGGCACCCGCAACTGAAGCTTTCTTT
few	NA	TRBV28	TRBJ2-2	CASSYVGVGTGELFF	TGTGCCAGCAGTTACGTGGGAGTAGGTACCGGGGAGCTGTTTTTT
once	TRBD2	TRBV6-5	TRBJ2-2	CASSYGLAGGPGGELFF	TGTGCCAGCAGTTACGGACTAGCGGGAGGGCCCGGCGGGGAGCTGTTTTTT
few	TRBD1	TRBV5-5	TRBJ1-1	CASSWETGMNTEAFF	TGTGCCAGCAGCTGGGAGACAGGGATGAACACTGAAGCTTTCTTT
NA	NA	TRBV5-1	TRBJ1-4	CASSLTAGANEKLFF	TGCGCCAGCAGCTTAACGGCCGGGGCTAATGAAAAACTGTTTTTT
few	TRBD2	TRBV2	TRBJ2-7	CASSVPGTSGTSSYEQYF	TGTGCCAGCAGTGTTCCCGGGACTAGCGGGACTAGCTCCTACGAGCAGTACTTC
few	NA	TRBV5-4	TRBJ1-1	CASSSGPGNTEAFF	TGTGCCAGCAGCAGCGGGCCCGGGAACACTGAAGCTTTCTTT
few	NA	TRBV4-2	TRBJ2-2	CASSQDRGGAITGELFF	TGTGCCAGCAGCCAAGATCGTGGAGGTGCCATCACCGGGGAGCTGTTTTTT
NA	NA	TRBV12-3/TRBV12-4	TRBJ2-7	CASKPPWDKQYF	TGTGCCAGCAAACCGCCCTGGGACAAGCAGTACTTC
many	TRBD2	TRBV29-1	TRBJ2-1	CSVRAGTNYNEQFF	TGCAGCGTCCGGGCCGGGACTAACTACAATGAGCAGTTCTTC
NA	NA	TRBV3-1	TRBJ2-7	CASSLRVGQNYEQYF	TGTGCCAGCAGCCTTAGAGTAGGACAGAACTACGAGCAGTACTTC
many	NA	TRBV7-9	TRBJ2-1	CASSLGASSYNEQFF	TGTGCCAGCAGTTTAGGGGCAAGCTCCTACAATGAGCAGTTCTTC
NA	NA	TRBV29-1	TRBJ2-1	CSVEVLRHWPYNEQFF	TGCAGCGTTGAAGTCTTGAGGCACTGGCCCTACAATGAGCAGTTCTTC
few	NA	TRBV12-3/TRBV12-4	TRBJ1-5	CASNYRNQPQHF	TGTGCCAGCAACTACAGGAATCAGCCCCAGCATTTT
few	TRBD2	TRBV5-1	TRBJ2-7	CASSSPISGGYEQYF	TGCGCCAGCAGCTCCCCCATAAGCGGGGGATACGAGCAGTACTTC
NA	NA	TRBV6-5	TRBJ2-2	CASISGQLNTGELFF	TGTGCCAGCATTTCGGGGCAGCTGAACACCGGGGAGCTGTTTTTT
NA	NA	TRBV10-3	TRBJ1-2	CAISESSDYGYTF	TGTGCCATCAGTGAGTCGTCGGACTATGGCTACACCTTC